What follows are 16 T cell receptor beta chains derived from one specimen sequenced in a study of cytotoxic CD8 clonotypes in ibrutinib-treated CLL. The data were produced by immunoSEQ multiplex PCR, yet TCRdb's version contains in-frame clones alone and is incomplete. The sample has some 50,000 clones; under 75% are singletons. The source material was PBMCs, sampled after 12 months of ibrutinib treatment. Receptors originate from a human donor with chronic lymphocytic leukemia.

This sequence joins TRBV11-2 and TRBJ2-7, with D possibly matching TRBD1 (5 bases). The CDR3 is made up of 15 amino acids. Germline V CDR1 and CDR2: SGHAT, FQNNGV. V dropped 0 bases and J dropped 0 bases, with 9 bases sitting between them. In DNA, the CDR3 is TGTGCCAGCAGCTTAGATCCGGACAACTCCTACGAGCAGTACTTC. Residues: CASSLDPDNSYEQYF.

CDR3 loop: CASSSGLAGDTQYF. The CDR3 region has the DNA TGTGCCAGCAGCTCGGGACTAGCGGGGGATACGCAGTATTTT. V is TRBV11-3 and J is TRBJ2-3, with 13 positions matching TRBD2. CDR3 length equals 14 residues. From germline, CDR1 is SGHNT and CDR2 YENEEA. V shed 4 bases, J shed 6 bases, and the junction held 1 base outside the gene matches.

J is TRBJ1-2 and V is TRBV5-1, with D possibly matching TRBD1 (6 bases). The ends were cut back, 1 base at V and 4 bases at J, with 26 bases in the middle. The CDR3 spans 19 residues. Germline CDR1 reads SGHRS; CDR2 reads YFSETQ. CDR3 sequence (DNA): TGCGCCAGCAGCTTGACACCCCCGACACACCCAGGGGACCCCTATGGCTACACCTTC. As protein: CASSLTPPTHPGDPYGYTF. Full variable domain (missing parts from reference TRBV5-1 and TRBJ1-2): KAGVTQTPRYLIKTRGQQVTLSCSPISGHRSVSWYQQTPGQGLQFLFEYFSETQRNKGNFPGRFSGRQFSNSRSEMNVSTLELGDSALYLCASSLTPPTHPGDPYGYTFGSGTRLTVV.

The chain's CDR3 is CASSQSSDRNTEAFF. The CDR3 nucleotides read TGCGCCAGCAGTCAATCTTCGGACAGGAACACTGAAGCTTTCTTT. The rearrangement uses TRBV23-1 and TRBJ1-1; tentatively, D is TRBD1 (6 bases). TRBV23-1 counts as an open reading frame of uncertain function. This CDR3 is 15 amino acids long. V lost 0 bases and J lost 1, with 9 bases in between.

The chain uses TRBV12-5 and TRBJ1-5; D is perhaps TRBD1 (5 bases). Germline CDR1 LGHNT, CDR2 FRNRAP. The CDR3 has 15 residues. With 5 bases removed from V and 2 bases from J, the gap between germline ends came to 13 bases. DNA for the CDR3: TGTGCTAGTGGTCTGCCGGCGGGGGGCAATCAGCCCCAGCATTTT. Translation gives CASGLPAGGNQPQHF.

This clone was seen a few times. The chain links TRBV9 to TRBJ2-2, with a possible D match to TRBD1 (5 bases). Germline loops: CDR1 SGDLS, CDR2 YYNGEE. The V end was cut by 3 bases, the J end by 6 bases, with 12 bases between. The CDR3 has 14 amino acids. In DNA form, the CDR3 reads TGTGCCAGCAGCGGGGCAGGGTTTGCCGGGGAGCTGTTTTTT. Its protein product is CASSGAGFAGELFF.

A remark on this clone: At the DNA level, this CDR3 is encoded by other sequences in the same sample as well. The chain carries TRBV5-1 and TRBJ2-7; 9 bases fit TRBD1. Germline V gives CDR1 SGHRS, CDR2 YFSETQ. Germline trimming cut 5 bases from V and 1 base from J; bases unmatched to any gene: 7. The length of the CDR3 is 15 residues. CDR3 coding DNA: TGCGCCAGCAGTCTGGGACAGGGATTTTCCTACGAGCAGTACTTC. Encoded protein: CASSLGQGFSYEQYF.

This clone was detected once. This chain links TRBV19 with TRBJ1-2; D not resolved. There are 15 residues in the CDR3. CDR1 and CDR2 (germline): LNHDA, SQIVND (reference sequence). With 5 bases removed from V and 4 bases from J, the gap between germline ends came to 17 bases. CDR3: CASSFTEGLGYGYTF. CDR3 bases: TGTGCCAGTAGTTTCACCGAGGGCCTAGGCTATGGCTACACCTTC.

The chain joins TRBV5-1 to TRBJ1-4, with D maybe TRBD1 (5 bases). This CDR3 contains 14 residues. Germline-derived CDR1 and CDR2 are SGHRS and YFSETQ. V was clipped by 0 bases and J by 8 bases, with 11 bases between them. CDR3 nucleotides: TGCGCCAGCAGCTTGGCCTTAGAGGGGGAAAAACTGTTTTTT. Translated, it gives CASSLALEGEKLFF.

This clone turned up a few times. This rearrangement joins TRBV27 to TRBJ1-6; D gene ambiguous. The V and J ends lost 3 bases and 5 bases respectively, with 8 bases between them. This CDR3 has 14 amino acids. CDR1 MNHEY and CDR2 SMNVEV come from the germline V gene (reference sequence). CDR3 region: CASSFARNNSPLHF. The DNA for the CDR3 is TGTGCCAGCAGTTTTGCCCGTAATAATTCACCCCTCCACTTT.

On this clone: Other DNA sequences of this sample code for an identical CDR3. The CDR3 loop is CASSGTGSYNEQFF. CDR3 in DNA: TGTGCCAGCAGTGGGACAGGCTCCTACAATGAGCAGTTCTTC. The genes are TRBV2 and TRBJ2-1, with 7 positions matching TRBD1. The germline V gene encodes CDR1 SNHLY and CDR2 FYNNEI. Unmatched junction bases numbered 0, after V lost 4 bases and J lost 0 bases. This CDR3 contains 14 residues.

The chain is built from TRBV7-2 and TRBJ2-7; perhaps D is TRBD1 or TRBD2 (5 bases each). This CDR3 contains 15 residues. Germline V gives CDR1 SGHTA, CDR2 FQGNSA. V lost 1 base and J lost 3, with 13 bases in between. CDR3 DNA: TGTGCCAGCAGCTTAGGTCTCGGGGCTAACTACGAGCAGTACTTC. Translating it yields CASSLGLGANYEQYF.

The V and J genes are TRBV18 and TRBJ1-2; 7 bases are a match to TRBD1. Unmatched junction bases numbered 3, after V lost 0 bases and J lost 5 bases. This CDR3 has 14 residues. Per germline, CDR1 KGHSH and CDR2 LQKENI. The CDR3 DNA reads as TGTGCCAGCTCACCACCGGGACAGCCGTATGGCTACACCTTC. Amino acid sequence: CASSPPGQPYGYTF.

The V call is TRBV5-6, the J call TRBJ1-5, with 7 nucleotides matching TRBD1. The CDR3 is 17 residues long. Unmatched junction bases numbered 7, after V lost 1 base and J lost 0 bases. From germline, CDR1 is SGHDT and CDR2 YYEEEE. The CDR3 reads CASSLLGTDYSNQPQHF. In DNA, the CDR3 is TGTGCCAGCAGCTTGTTGGGGACAGACTATAGCAATCAGCCCCAGCATTTT. The entire variable domain, with the rest obtained from reference TRBV5-6 and TRBJ1-5, is as follows: DAGVTQSPTHLIKTRGQQVTLRCSPKSGHDTVSWYQQALGQGPQFIFQYYEEEERQRGNFPDRFSGHQFPNYSSELNVNALLLGDSALYLCASSLLGTDYSNQPQHFGDGTRLSIL.

This clone was found a few times. This sequence joins TRBV9 and TRBJ2-7, with a weak D call TRBD2 (6 bases). CDR3 length: 14 residues. The germline gives CDR1 SGDLS, CDR2 YYNGEE. V lost 3 bases and J 4 bases, leaving 14 bases between the germline ends. This CDR3 is CASSGNAAGYEQYF. The DNA for the CDR3 is TGTGCCAGCAGCGGCAACGCGGCGGGATACGAGCAGTACTTC.

The rearrangement links TRBV30 to TRBJ1-4; D is possibly TRBD1 (5 bases). Trimming removed 0 bases from V and 8 bases from J, with 16 bases in between. Germline CDR1 reads GTSNPN; CDR2 reads SVGIG (reference sequence). The CDR3 is 15 amino acids. In DNA form, the CDR3 reads TGTGCCTGGAGTGTTCATGGGCCTAGGGACGAAAAACTGTTTTTT. This gives the protein CAWSVHGPRDEKLFF. The full variable domain, rest sourced from reference TRBV30 and TRBJ1-4, is SQTIHQWPATLVQPVGSPLSLECTVEGTSNPNLYWYRQAAGRGLQLLFYSVGIGQISSEVPQNLSASRPQDRQFILSSKKLLLSDSGFYLCAWSVHGPRDEKLFFGSGTQLSVL.